This T cell receptor (beta chain) was sequenced in a study of blood T cell repertoires in COVID-19. Original analysis: Cell counts per sample came from amplifying reference gene primers. TCRdb's table, derived via immunoSEQ multiplex PCR, lists solely in-frame clones and lacks some. The V and J calls and clone size were taken over from that table, and D and trimming were inferred from the DNA. The sample lists tens of thousands of clones, just under 90% occurring once. From germline, CDR1 is SGHNT and CDR2 YYREEE (reference sequence). J gave up 1 base and V 5 bases, and 6 bases lay outside the gene matches. The CDR3 is 16 amino acids.

The TCR was taken from a woman older than 75 with active COVID-19. The J gene is TRBJ2-7, the V gene TRBV5-4; 13 nucleotides line up with TRBD2. The source material was peripheral blood. CDR3 sequence reads: CASSIGLAGVSYEQYF. Written as DNA, the CDR3 is TGTGCCAGCAGTATCGGACTAGCGGGAGTTTCCTACGAGCAGTACTTC.